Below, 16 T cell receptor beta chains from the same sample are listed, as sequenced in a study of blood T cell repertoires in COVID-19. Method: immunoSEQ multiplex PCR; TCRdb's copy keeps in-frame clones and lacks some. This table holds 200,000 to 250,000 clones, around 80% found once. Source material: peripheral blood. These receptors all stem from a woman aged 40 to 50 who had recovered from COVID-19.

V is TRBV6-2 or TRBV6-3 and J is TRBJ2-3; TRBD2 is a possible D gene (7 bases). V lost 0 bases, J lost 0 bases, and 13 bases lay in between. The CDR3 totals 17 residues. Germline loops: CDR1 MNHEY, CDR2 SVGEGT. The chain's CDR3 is CASSYSGAGASTDTQYF. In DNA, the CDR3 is TGTGCCAGCAGTTACTCGGGGGCGGGGGCTAGCACAGATACGCAGTATTTT.

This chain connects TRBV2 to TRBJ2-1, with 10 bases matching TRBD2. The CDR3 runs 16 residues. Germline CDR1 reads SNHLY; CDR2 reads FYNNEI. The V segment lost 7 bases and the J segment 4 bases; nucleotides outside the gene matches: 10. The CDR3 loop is CASNIGAGGRYNEQFF. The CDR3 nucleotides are TGTGCCAGCAACATCGGAGCGGGGGGGCGGTACAATGAGCAGTTCTTC.

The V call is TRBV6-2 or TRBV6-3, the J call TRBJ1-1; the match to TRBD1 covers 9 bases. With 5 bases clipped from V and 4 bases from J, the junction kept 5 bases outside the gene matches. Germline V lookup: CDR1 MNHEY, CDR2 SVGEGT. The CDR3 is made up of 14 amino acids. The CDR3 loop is CASSTGGRGTEAFF. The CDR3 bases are TGTGCCAGCAGTACAGGGGGCCGGGGCACTGAAGCTTTCTTT.

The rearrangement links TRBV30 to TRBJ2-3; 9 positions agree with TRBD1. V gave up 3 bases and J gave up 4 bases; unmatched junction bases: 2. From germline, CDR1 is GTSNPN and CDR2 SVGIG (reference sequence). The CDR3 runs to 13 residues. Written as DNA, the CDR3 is TGTGCCTGGAGCGGGACAGGGTCAGATACGCAGTATTTT. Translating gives CAWSGTGSDTQYF.

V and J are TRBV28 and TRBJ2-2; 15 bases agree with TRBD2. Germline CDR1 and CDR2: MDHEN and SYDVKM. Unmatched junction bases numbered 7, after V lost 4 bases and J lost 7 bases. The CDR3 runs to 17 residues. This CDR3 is CASSSPGLAGGYGELFF. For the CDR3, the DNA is TGTGCCAGCAGTTCCCCAGGACTAGCGGGGGGGTACGGGGAGCTGTTTTTT.

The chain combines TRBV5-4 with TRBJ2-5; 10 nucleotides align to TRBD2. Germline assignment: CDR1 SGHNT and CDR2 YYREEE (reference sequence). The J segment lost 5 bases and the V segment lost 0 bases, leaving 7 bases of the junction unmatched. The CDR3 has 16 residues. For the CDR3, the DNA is TGTGCCAGCAGCTTGGGAGCGGGGGGGACTCATGAGACCCAGTACTTC. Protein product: CASSLGAGGTHETQYF.

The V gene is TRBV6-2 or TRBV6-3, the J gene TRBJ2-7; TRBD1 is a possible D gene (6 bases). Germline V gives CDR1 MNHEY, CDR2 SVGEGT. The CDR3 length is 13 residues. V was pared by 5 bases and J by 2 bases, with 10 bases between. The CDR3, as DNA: TGTGCCAGCAGTAGGGACATCACCTACGAGCAGTACTTC. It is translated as CASSRDITYEQYF.

This chain's CDR3 is CAWRDGGINTEAFF. The CDR3 DNA follows: TGTGCCTGGAGGGATGGGGGGATCAACACTGAAGCTTTCTTT. The chain carries TRBV30 and TRBJ1-1; weak D call: TRBD1 (5 bases). CDR3 length: 14 residues. Germline V lookup: CDR1 GTSNPN, CDR2 SVGIG (reference sequence). Trimming took 3 bases from V and 2 from J, leaving 13 bases between them.

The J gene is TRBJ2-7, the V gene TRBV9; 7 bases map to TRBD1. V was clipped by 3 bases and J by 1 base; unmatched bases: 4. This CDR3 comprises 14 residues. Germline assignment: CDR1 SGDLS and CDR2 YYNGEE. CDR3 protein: CASSEGDSSYEQYF. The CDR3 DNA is TGTGCCAGCAGCGAAGGGGACAGTTCCTACGAGCAGTACTTC.

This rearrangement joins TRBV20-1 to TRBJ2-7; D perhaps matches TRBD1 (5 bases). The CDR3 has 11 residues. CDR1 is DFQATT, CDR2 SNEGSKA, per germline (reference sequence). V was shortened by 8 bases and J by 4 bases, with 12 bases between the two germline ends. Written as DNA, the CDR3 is TGCAGTTGGGCAGGGCCTTACGAGCAGTACTTC. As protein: CSWAGPYEQYF.

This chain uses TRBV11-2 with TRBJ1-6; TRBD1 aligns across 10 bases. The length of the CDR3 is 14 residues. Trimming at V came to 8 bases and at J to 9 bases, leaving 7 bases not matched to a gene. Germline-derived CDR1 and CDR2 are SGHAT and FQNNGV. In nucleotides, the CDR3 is TGTGCCAGCGGGGGGGGACAGGGGAGTTCACCCCTCCACTTT. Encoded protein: CASGGGQGSSPLHF.

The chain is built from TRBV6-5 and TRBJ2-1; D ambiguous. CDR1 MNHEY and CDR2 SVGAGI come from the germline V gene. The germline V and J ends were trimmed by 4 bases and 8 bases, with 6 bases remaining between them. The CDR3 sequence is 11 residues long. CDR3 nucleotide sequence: TGTGCCAGCAGTTCTTCCTATGAGCAGTTCTTC. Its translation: CASSSSYEQFF.

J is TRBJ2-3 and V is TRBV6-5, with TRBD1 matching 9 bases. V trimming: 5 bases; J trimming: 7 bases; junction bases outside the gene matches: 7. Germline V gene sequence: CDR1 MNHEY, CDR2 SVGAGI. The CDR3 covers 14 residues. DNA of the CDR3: TGTGCCAGCAGTACCGGACAGGGGTTTAATACGCAGTATTTT. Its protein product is CASSTGQGFNTQYF.

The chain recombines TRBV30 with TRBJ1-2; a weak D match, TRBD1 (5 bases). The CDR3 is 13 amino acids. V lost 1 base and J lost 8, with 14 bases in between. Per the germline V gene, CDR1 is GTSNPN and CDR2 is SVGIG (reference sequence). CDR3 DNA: TGTGCCTGGAGTGGCGGGGACCTCTTGGGCTACACCTTC. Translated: CAWSGGDLLGYTF.

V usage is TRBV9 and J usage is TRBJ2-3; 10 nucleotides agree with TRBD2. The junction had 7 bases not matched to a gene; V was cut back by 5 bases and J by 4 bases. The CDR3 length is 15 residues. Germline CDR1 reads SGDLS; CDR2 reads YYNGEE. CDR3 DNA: TGTGCCAGCAGTGGAGCGGGGGGGCCGGCAGATACGCAGTATTTT. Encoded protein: CASSGAGGPADTQYF.

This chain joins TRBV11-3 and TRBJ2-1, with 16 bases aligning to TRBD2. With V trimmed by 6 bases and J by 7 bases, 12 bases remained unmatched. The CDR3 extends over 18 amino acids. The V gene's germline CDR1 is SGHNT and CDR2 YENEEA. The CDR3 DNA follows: TGTGCCAGCAGTTGGGCCGGGACTAGCGGGGGGGCCGGGAATGAGCAGTTCTTC. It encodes CASSWAGTSGGAGNEQFF.